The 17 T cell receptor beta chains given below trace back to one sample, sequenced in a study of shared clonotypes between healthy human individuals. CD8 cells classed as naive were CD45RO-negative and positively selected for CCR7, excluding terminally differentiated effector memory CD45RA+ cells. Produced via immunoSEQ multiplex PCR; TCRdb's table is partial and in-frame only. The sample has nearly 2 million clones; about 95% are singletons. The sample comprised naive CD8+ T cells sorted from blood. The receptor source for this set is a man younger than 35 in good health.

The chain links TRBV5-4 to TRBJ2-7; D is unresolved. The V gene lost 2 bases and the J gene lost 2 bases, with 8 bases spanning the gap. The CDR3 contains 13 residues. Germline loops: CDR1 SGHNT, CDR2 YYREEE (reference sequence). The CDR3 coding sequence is TGTGCCAGCAGCTTTGGGATTCCCTACGAGCAGTACTTC. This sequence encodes CASSFGIPYEQYF. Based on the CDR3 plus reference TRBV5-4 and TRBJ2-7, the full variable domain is ETGVTQSPTHLIKTRGQQVTLRCSSQSGHNTVSWYQQALGQGPQFIFQYYREEENGRGNFPPRFSGLQFPNYSSELNVNALELDDSALYLCASSFGIPYEQYFGPGTRLTVT.

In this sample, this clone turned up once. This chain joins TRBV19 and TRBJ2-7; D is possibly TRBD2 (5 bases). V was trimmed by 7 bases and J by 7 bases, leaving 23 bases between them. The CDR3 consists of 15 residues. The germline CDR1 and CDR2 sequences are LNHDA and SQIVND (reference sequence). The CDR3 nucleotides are TGTGCCAGTACCCAACATTCCGGTACGCGAGGGGAGCAGTACTTC. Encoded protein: CASTQHSGTRGEQYF.

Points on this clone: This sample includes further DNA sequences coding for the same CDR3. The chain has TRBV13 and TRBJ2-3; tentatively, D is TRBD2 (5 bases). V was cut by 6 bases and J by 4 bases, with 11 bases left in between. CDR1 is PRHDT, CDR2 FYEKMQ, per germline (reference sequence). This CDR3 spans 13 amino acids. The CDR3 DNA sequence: TGTGCCAGCAGTCTAGGAGGATCAGATACGCAGTATTTT. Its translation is CASSLGGSDTQYF.

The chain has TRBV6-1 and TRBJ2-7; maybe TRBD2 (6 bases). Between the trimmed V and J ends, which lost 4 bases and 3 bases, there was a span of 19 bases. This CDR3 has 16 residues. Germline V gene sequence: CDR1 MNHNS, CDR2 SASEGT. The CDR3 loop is CASSGQYEGLLYEQYF. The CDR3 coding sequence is TGTGCCAGCAGTGGGCAATATGAGGGACTGCTCTACGAGCAGTACTTC.

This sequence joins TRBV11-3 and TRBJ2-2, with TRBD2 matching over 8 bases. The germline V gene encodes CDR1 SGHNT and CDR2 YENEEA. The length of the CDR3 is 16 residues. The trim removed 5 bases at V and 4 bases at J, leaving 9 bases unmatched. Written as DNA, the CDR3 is TGTGCCAGCAGCCAAACGGGGGGGAGTCTCACCGGGGAGCTGTTTTTT. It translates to CASSQTGGSLTGELFF.

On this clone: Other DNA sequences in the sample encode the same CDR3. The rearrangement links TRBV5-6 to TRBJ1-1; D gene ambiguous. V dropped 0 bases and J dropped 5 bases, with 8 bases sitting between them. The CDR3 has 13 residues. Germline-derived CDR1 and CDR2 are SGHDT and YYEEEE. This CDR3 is CASSLAGVTEAFF. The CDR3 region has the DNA TGTGCCAGCAGCTTGGCAGGCGTTACTGAAGCTTTCTTT. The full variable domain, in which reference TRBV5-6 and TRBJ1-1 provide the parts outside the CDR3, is DAGVTQSPTHLIKTRGQQVTLRCSPKSGHDTVSWYQQALGQGPQFIFQYYEEEERQRGNFPDRFSGHQFPNYSSELNVNALLLGDSALYLCASSLAGVTEAFFGQGTRLTVV.

CDR3 region: CATGGSYEQYF. CDR3 coding DNA: TGTGCCACCGGGGGGTCCTACGAGCAGTACTTC. V is TRBV6-4 and J is TRBJ2-7, with 7 bases lining up with TRBD2. After removal of 10 bases from V and 1 base from J, the junction contained 1 base not matched to a gene. CDR3 length equals 11 residues. Germline CDR1 is MRHNA and CDR2 is SNTAGT.

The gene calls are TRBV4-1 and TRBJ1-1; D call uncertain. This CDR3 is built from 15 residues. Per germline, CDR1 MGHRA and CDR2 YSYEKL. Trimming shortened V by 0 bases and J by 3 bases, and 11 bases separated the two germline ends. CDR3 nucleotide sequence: TGCGCCAGCAGCCAAGATCAGGCAGGTGACACTGAAGCTTTCTTT. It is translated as CASSQDQAGDTEAFF.

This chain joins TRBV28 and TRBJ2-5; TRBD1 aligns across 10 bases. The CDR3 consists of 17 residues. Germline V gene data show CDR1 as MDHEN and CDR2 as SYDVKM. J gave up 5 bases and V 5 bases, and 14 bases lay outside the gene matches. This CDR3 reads CASSLETGGAFIETQYF. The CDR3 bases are TGTGCCAGCAGTCTGGAGACAGGGGGCGCTTTCATCGAGACCCAGTACTTC. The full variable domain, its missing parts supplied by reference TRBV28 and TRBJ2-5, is DVKVTQSSRYLVKRTGEKVFLECVQDMDHENMFWYRQDPGLGLRLIYFSYDVKMKEKGDIPEGYSVSREKKERFSLILESASTNQTSMYLCASSLETGGAFIETQYFGPGTRLLVL.

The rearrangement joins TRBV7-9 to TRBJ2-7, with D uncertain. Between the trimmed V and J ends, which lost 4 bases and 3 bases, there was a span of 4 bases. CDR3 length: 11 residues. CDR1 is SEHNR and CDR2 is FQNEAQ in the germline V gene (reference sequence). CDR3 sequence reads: CASSYDYEQYF. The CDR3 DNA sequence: TGTGCCAGCAGCTACGACTACGAGCAGTACTTC.

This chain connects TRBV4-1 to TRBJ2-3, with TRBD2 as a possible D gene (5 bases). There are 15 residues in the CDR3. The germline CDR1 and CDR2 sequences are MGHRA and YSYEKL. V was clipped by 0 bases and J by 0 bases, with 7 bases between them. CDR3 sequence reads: CASSQDTGSTDTQYF. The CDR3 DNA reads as TGCGCCAGCAGCCAAGATACGGGGAGCACAGATACGCAGTATTTT.

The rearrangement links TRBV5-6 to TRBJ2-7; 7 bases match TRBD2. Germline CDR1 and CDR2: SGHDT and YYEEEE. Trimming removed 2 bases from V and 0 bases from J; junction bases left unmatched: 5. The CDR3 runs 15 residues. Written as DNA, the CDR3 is TGTGCCAGCAGCTTAGGGCGGGGGTTCTCCTACGAGCAGTACTTC. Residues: CASSLGRGFSYEQYF. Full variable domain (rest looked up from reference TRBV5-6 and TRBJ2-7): DAGVTQSPTHLIKTRGQQVTLRCSPKSGHDTVSWYQQALGQGPQFIFQYYEEEERQRGNFPDRFSGHQFPNYSSELNVNALLLGDSALYLCASSLGRGFSYEQYFGPGTRLTVT.

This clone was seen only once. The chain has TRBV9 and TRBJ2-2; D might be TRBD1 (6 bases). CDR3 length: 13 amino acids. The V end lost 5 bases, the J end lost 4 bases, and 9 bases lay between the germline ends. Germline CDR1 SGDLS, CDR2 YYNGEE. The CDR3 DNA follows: TGTGCCAGCAGACCAGGGGCCACCGGGGAGCTGTTTTTT. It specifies CASRPGATGELFF.

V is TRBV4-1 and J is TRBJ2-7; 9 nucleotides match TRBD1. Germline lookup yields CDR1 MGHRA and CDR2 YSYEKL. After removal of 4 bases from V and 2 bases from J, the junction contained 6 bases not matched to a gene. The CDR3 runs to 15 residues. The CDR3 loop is CASSPEGQGAYEQYF. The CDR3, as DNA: TGCGCCAGCAGCCCAGAGGGACAGGGCGCCTACGAGCAGTACTTC.

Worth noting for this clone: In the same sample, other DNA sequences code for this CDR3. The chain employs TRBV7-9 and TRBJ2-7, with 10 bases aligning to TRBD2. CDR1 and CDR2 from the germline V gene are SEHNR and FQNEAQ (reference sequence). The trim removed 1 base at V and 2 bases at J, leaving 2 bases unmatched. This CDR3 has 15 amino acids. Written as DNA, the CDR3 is TGTGCCAGCAGCTTAGGGACTAGCGGAACCTACGAGCAGTACTTC. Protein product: CASSLGTSGTYEQYF. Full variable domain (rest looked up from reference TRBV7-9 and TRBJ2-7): DTGVSQNPRHKITKRGQNVTFRCDPISEHNRLYWYRQTLGQGPEFLTYFQNEAQLEKSRLLSDRFSAERPKGSFSTLEIQRTEQGDSAMYLCASSLGTSGTYEQYFGPGTRLTVT.

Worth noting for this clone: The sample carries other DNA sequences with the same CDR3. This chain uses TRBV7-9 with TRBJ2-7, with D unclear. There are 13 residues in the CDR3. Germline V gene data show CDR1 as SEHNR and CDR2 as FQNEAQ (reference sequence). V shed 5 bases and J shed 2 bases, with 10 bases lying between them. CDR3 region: CASSPTGPYEQYF. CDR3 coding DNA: TGTGCCAGCAGCCCAACCGGTCCCTACGAGCAGTACTTC.

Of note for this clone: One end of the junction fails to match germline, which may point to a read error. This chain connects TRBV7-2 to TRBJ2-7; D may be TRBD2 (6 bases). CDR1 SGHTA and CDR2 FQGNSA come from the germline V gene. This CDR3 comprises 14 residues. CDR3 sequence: CASSVAAGTYEQYF. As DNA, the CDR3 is TGTGCCAGCAGCGTAGCGGCGGGAACCTACGAGCAGTACTTC.